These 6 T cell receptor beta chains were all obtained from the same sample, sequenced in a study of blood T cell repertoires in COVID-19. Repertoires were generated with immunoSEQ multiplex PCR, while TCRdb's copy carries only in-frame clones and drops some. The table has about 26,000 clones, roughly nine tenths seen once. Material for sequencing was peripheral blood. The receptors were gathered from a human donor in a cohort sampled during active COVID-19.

CDR3 region: CASSSGLAGTTYEQYF. The CDR3 region has the DNA TGTGCCAGCAGCTCCGGACTAGCGGGGACAACCTACGAGCAGTACTTC. The V gene is TRBV5-4, the J gene TRBJ2-7; 12 bases fit TRBD2. This CDR3 has 16 residues. Unmatched junction bases numbered 6, after V lost 3 bases and J lost 2 bases. The germline gives CDR1 SGHNT, CDR2 YYREEE (reference sequence).

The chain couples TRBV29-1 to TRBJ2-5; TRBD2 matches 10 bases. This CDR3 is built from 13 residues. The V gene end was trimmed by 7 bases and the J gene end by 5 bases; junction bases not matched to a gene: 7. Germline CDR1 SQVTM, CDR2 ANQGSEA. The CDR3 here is CSGSGGPIETQYF. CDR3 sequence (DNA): TGCAGCGGTAGCGGGGGGCCTATTGAGACCCAGTACTTC.

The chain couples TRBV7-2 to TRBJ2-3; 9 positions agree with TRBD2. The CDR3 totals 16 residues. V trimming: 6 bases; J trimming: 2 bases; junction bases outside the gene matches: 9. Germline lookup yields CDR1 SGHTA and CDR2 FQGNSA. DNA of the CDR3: TGTGCCAGCAGTGGGACCCTAGCGGGGCTCACAGATACGCAGTATTTT. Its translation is CASSGTLAGLTDTQYF.

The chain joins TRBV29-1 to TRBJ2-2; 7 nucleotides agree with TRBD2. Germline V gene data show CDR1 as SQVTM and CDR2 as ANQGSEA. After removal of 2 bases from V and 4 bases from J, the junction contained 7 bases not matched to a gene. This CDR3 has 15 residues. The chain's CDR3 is CSVESPSGITGELFF. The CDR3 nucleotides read TGCAGCGTTGAATCGCCTAGCGGAATCACCGGGGAGCTGTTTTTT.

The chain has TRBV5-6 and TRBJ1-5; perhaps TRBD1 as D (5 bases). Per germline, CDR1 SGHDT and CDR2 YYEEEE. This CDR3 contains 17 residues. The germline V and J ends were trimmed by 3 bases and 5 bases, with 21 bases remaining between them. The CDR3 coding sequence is TGTGCCAGCAGCTACTCATCCTCGGACACGACTTATCAGCCCCAGCATTTT. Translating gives CASSYSSSDTTYQPQHF.

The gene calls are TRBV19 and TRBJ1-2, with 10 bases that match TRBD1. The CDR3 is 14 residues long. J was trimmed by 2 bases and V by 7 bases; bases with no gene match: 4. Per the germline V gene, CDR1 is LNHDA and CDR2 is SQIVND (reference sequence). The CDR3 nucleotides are TGTGCCAGTACCCGGACAGGGGGAAACTATGGCTACACCTTC. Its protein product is CASTRTGGNYGYTF.